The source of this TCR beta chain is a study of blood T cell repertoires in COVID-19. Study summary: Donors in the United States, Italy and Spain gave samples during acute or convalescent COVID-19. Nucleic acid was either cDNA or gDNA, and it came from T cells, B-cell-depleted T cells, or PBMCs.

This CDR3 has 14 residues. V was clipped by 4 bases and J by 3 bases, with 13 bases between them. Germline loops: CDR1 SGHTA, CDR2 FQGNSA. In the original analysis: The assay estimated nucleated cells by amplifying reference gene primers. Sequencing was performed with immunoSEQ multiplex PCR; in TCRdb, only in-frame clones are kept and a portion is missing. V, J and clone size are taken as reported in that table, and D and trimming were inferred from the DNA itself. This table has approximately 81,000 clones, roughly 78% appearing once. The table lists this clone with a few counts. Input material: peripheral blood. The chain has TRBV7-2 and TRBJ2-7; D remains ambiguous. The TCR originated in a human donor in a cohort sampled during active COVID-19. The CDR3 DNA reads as TGTGCCAGCAGCTCGCGATGGGCTGGCTACGAGCAGTACTTC. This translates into CASSSRWAGYEQYF.